This is a list of T cell receptor beta chains from one sample in a study of cytomegalovirus exposure and HLA in healthy donors. The data were produced by immunoSEQ multiplex PCR, yet TCRdb's version contains in-frame clones alone and is incomplete. The table shows 150,000 to 200,000 clones, with approximately 81% occurring only once. The material sequenced was PBMCs. These receptors were taken from a female donor in good health and CMV-seronegative. Both conserved end residues are part of each CDR3. The order of the fields is J gene, D gene, V gene, CDR3 DNA, CDR3 protein. D genes are given only for firm matches.

J gene: TRBJ1-1; D gene: NA; V gene: TRBV25-1; CDR3 DNA: TGTGCCAGCAGGGCGGTGGAAGCTTTCTTT; CDR3 protein: CASRAVEAFF
J gene: TRBJ2-5; D gene: NA; V gene: TRBV7-9; CDR3 DNA: TGTGCCAGCAGCGTTCGGCAGGGAGGAGAGACCCAGTACTTC; CDR3 protein: CASSVRQGGETQYF
J gene: TRBJ1-3; D gene: NA; V gene: TRBV12-5; CDR3 DNA: TGTGCTAGTGGTTATGACAGGACTGGAAACACCATATATTTT; CDR3 protein: CASGYDRTGNTIYF
J gene: TRBJ2-5; D gene: NA; V gene: TRBV6-6; CDR3 DNA: TGTGCCAGCAGAGGGGGGGGAGAGACCCAGTACTTC; CDR3 protein: CASRGGGETQYF
J gene: TRBJ2-7; D gene: TRBD1; V gene: TRBV2; CDR3 DNA: TGTGCCACAGGGCGGCAAGGACAGGGTTTCGAGCAGTACTTC; CDR3 protein: CATGRQGQGFEQYF
J gene: TRBJ1-1; D gene: NA; V gene: TRBV7-2; CDR3 DNA: TGTGCCAGCAGGGGTCAGGGGATGAACACTGAAGCTTTCTTT; CDR3 protein: CASRGQGMNTEAFF
J gene: TRBJ1-2; D gene: NA; V gene: TRBV19; CDR3 DNA: TGTGCCAGTAGTATAGTCACAGGGATTAAAGGCTACACCTTC; CDR3 protein: CASSIVTGIKGYTF
J gene: TRBJ2-7; D gene: NA; V gene: TRBV28; CDR3 DNA: TGTGCCAGCAGTTTATTGGGCGGCCCGGGGGAGCAGTACTTC; CDR3 protein: CASSLLGGPGEQYF
J gene: TRBJ2-7; D gene: TRBD2; V gene: TRBV29-1; CDR3 DNA: TGCAGCGTTGAGAGGCGGGAGGGCTCCTACGAGCAGTACTTC; CDR3 protein: CSVERREGSYEQYF
J gene: TRBJ2-7; D gene: TRBD1; V gene: TRBV9; CDR3 DNA: TGTGCCAGCAGCAAATCCGGGACAGGGGCCTACGAGCAGTACTTC; CDR3 protein: CASSKSGTGAYEQYF
J gene: TRBJ1-6; D gene: TRBD1; V gene: TRBV15; CDR3 DNA: TGTGCCACCGGTCGGGACAGATATAATTCACCCCTCCACTTT; CDR3 protein: CATGRDRYNSPLHF
J gene: TRBJ2-7; D gene: TRBD1; V gene: TRBV30; CDR3 DNA: TGTGCCTGGAGTGCAGGGGGAAGCTCCTACGAGCAGTACTTC; CDR3 protein: CAWSAGGSSYEQYF
J gene: TRBJ1-4; D gene: NA; V gene: TRBV5-6; CDR3 DNA: TGTGCCAGCAGCTTGGCTACAGGGAGGGTCACTAATGAAAAACTGTTTTTT; CDR3 protein: CASSLATGRVTNEKLFF